A single T cell receptor (beta chain) is shown here with its context. The table came from immunoSEQ multiplex PCR; TCRdb's copy has only in-frame clones and leaves some out. Altogether about 84,000 clones are present, roughly 98% being singletons, with the ten largest covering roughly 0.16%. There are 13 residues in the CDR3. V shed 6 bases, J shed 5 bases, and the junction held 1 base outside the gene matches. Looked up from germline, CDR1 is LGHNT and CDR2 is FRNRAP. The record originates from a study of technical replicates of blood from a few donors. The specimen was T cells isolated from PBMCs. The V call is TRBV12-5, the J call TRBJ2-5; 12 bases fit TRBD2. The clonotype originates from a human donor in good health. CDR3 protein: CASGTSGSETQYF. Here the CDR3 DNA reads TGTGCTAGTGGGACTAGCGGGAGTGAGACCCAGTACTTC.